This T cell receptor beta chain was sequenced in a study of regulatory T cells in long-lasting Graves disease. Study-level findings and limits: Since the sample size was small, accuracy may have been reduced. There were preferences for TRBV28, TRBJ1-2 and TRBJ2-5 in persistent disease.

The V and J ends lost 2 bases and 7 bases respectively, with 9 bases between them. The CDR3 contains 13 residues. Germline CDR1 is SGHRS and CDR2 is YFSETQ. The time point is: newly diagnosed GD, antithyroid drugs for less than 3 months. Preparation of the TCR library used RNA extracted from PBMCs. Into tubes containing EDTA, approximately 9 milliliters of peripheral blood were drawn. The table lists this clonotype with many counts. Its target is not known. Construction of the TCR beta libraries employed iRepertoire HTBI primers in conjunction with Arm-PCR of CDR3 regions. TCRdb reprocessed the multiplex PCR reads with MiXCR, giving one entry per CDR3 protein. This table holds fewer than 650,000 distinct CDR3 sequences, about 16% found once. These same records also appear under a second study, on T cells in Graves' hyperthyroidism and ophthalmopathy. That paper states: Newly diagnosed patients aged 18 to 65 had hyperthyroidism of under 2 months' duration.

The receptor comes from a man younger than 35 with Graves disease. Sequenced material: peripheral blood mononuclear cells (PBMCs), taken at new diagnosis, from a patient treated with antithyroid drugs. The J gene is TRBJ2-2, the V gene TRBV5-1; no reliable D call. This chain's CDR3 is CASSFQAGGELFF. The CDR3 bases are TGCGCCAGCAGCTTCCAGGCAGGCGGGGAGCTGTTTTTT.